Each of the 27 T cell receptor beta chains below was sequenced from the same sample in a study of blood T cell repertoires in COVID-19. Libraries were prepared by immunoSEQ multiplex PCR; TCRdb keeps only in-frame clonotypes and omits some of them. The sample shows a few hundred thousand clones, roughly 89% of them seen only once. The sequencing sample was made of peripheral blood. The receptors stem from a young man who had recovered from COVID-19.

The chain uses TRBV27 and TRBJ1-6; tentative D call: TRBD1 (6 bases). The CDR3 runs 16 residues. Trimming removed 5 bases at V and 15 bases at J, with 26 bases between. In germline, CDR1 is MNHEY, CDR2 SMNVEV (reference sequence). The DNA for the CDR3 is TGTGCCAGCAGTGGATACAGGGAAAGCTCAGGGGCTTACCTCCACTTT. This translates into CASSGYRESSGAYLHF.

As to this clone: The sample contains more than one DNA sequence encoding this CDR3. The chain joins TRBV6-6 to TRBJ2-1, with 7 bases identical to TRBD2. The CDR3 spans 15 residues. The germline V gene has CDR1 MNHNY and CDR2 SVGAGI (reference sequence). J was trimmed by 7 bases and V by 2 bases; bases with no gene match: 8. The CDR3 region is CASSYPSGGVNEQFF. The CDR3, as DNA: TGTGCCAGCAGTTACCCTAGCGGCGGGGTAAATGAGCAGTTCTTC.

J is TRBJ2-2 and V is TRBV6-2 or TRBV6-3, with D tentatively TRBD1 (6 bases). The CDR3 totals 16 residues. Germline V gene lookup returns CDR1 MNHEY and CDR2 SVGEGT. V lost 3 bases to trimming and J lost 2 bases, with 13 bases between them. CDR3: CASSYRGGYNTGELFF. The CDR3, as DNA: TGTGCCAGCAGTTATAGAGGGGGATATAACACCGGGGAGCTGTTTTTT.

The V and J genes are TRBV18 and TRBJ1-4, with D possibly being TRBD1 (6 bases). The V end was cut by 6 bases, the J end by 0 bases, with 14 bases between. This CDR3 region has 16 residues. Germline V lookup: CDR1 KGHSH, CDR2 LQKENI. The CDR3 nucleotides are TGTGCCAGCTCTCTTCTCAGGGGCGCAACTAATGAAAAACTGTTTTTT. Amino acids: CASSLLRGATNEKLFF.

J is TRBJ2-5 and V is TRBV1; the table's D call of TRBD2 was not tested on the DNA. TRBV1 is a pseudogene segment. CDR3 length: 15 residues. CDR3 residues: CTSSPSAGGKETQYF. In DNA, the CDR3 is TGCACCAGCAGCCCATCAGCGGGGGGAAAAGAGACCCAGTACTTC.

This chain links TRBV18 with TRBJ1-2; tentatively, D is TRBD1 (6 bases). Looked up from germline, CDR1 is KGHSH and CDR2 is LQKENI. With 4 bases removed from V and 1 base from J, the gap between germline ends came to 16 bases. The CDR3 covers 16 residues. The CDR3 coding sequence is TGTGCCAGCTCACAAAACGGGGGGCTCCTTAACTATGGCTACACCTTC. Translated: CASSQNGGLLNYGYTF.

The V call is TRBV5-1, the J call TRBJ1-1; 7 nucleotides match TRBD1. The V and J ends lost 0 bases and 4 bases, in that order; junction bases with no gene match: 3. The V gene's germline CDR1 is SGHRS and CDR2 YFSETQ. CDR3 length: 14 residues. CDR3 amino acids: CASSLEGQITEAFF. CDR3 DNA sequence: TGCGCCAGCAGCTTGGAGGGACAGATCACTGAAGCTTTCTTT.

In nucleotides, the CDR3 is TGTGCCACCAGTGACGTCGGACAGATGGGCTACGAGCAGTACTTC. The encoded protein is CATSDVGQMGYEQYF. This sequence joins TRBV24-1 and TRBJ2-7, with a tentative D call TRBD1 (6 bases). CDR1 is KGHDR, CDR2 SFDVKD, per germline. There are 15 residues in the CDR3. Trimming cost V 4 bases and J 3 bases, with 15 bases left between them.

V usage is TRBV6-6 and J usage is TRBJ1-2, with D unresolved. The CDR3 has 11 residues. From germline, CDR1 is MNHNY and CDR2 SVGAGI (reference sequence). Trimming left V 0 bases short and J 10 bases short, with 6 bases between. The DNA of the CDR3 is TGTGCCAGCAGTTACTCCCCACTCTACACCTTC. Its protein is CASSYSPLYTF.

The V gene is TRBV9, the J gene TRBJ2-5; the match to TRBD2 covers 11 bases. The junction had 2 bases not matched to a gene; V was cut back by 2 bases and J by 2 bases. Germline V gene lookup returns CDR1 SGDLS and CDR2 YYNGEE. CDR3 length: 15 amino acids. CDR3 DNA sequence: TGTGCCAGCAGCGTCCGACTAGCGGGGCAAGAGACCCAGTACTTC. This translates into CASSVRLAGQETQYF.

The chain joins TRBV7-9 to TRBJ2-3, with D possibly being TRBD2 (5 bases). The germline gives CDR1 SEHNR, CDR2 FQNEAQ (reference sequence). The CDR3 sequence is 14 residues long. V lost 6 bases and J lost 1, with 11 bases in between. For the CDR3, the DNA is TGTGCCAGCAGTCGCGTCGGGGGCACAGATACGCAGTATTTT. Its translation: CASSRVGGTDTQYF.

The J gene is TRBJ1-2, the V gene TRBV6-1; D gene unclear. V lost 1 base, J lost 4 bases, and 4 bases lay in between. CDR1 is MNHNS and CDR2 is SASEGT in the germline V gene. The CDR3 contains 12 residues. The CDR3 nucleotides read TGTGCCAGCAGTGAAGGGAGCTATGGCTACACCTTC. Protein product: CASSEGSYGYTF.

This clone came up once. J is TRBJ2-7 and V is TRBV3-1 (or the pseudogene TRBV3-2); 7 bases are shared with TRBD1. From germline, CDR1 is LGHDT and CDR2 YNNKEL (reference sequence). The length of the CDR3 is 16 residues. Trimming took 7 bases from V and 4 from J; bases not matched to a gene: 16. CDR3 sequence reads: CASTTKVTGQKYEQYF. DNA for the CDR3: TGTGCCAGCACGACAAAAGTTACGGGACAGAAATACGAGCAGTACTTC.

The rearrangement uses TRBV29-1 and TRBJ1-5; the D is unclear. There are 13 residues in the CDR3. The V end lost 4 bases, the J end lost 3 bases, and 10 bases lay between the germline ends. CDR1 is SQVTM, CDR2 ANQGSEA, per germline. The CDR3 DNA is TGCAGCGTTGTAATCCAGGTCAATCAGCCCCAGCATTTT. Translation gives CSVVIQVNQPQHF.

This sequence joins TRBV6-5 and TRBJ2-7; 9 positions match TRBD1. Germline CDR1 is MNHEY and CDR2 is SVGAGI. V shed 6 bases, J shed 4 bases, and the junction held 7 bases outside the gene matches. The CDR3 is 14 residues long. The CDR3 coding sequence is TGTGCCAGCAGGCTCGCCGGGACAGGGTACGAGCAGTACTTC. Translating gives CASRLAGTGYEQYF.

V usage is TRBV5-6 and J usage is TRBJ1-4; D not certain. V was clipped by 3 bases and J by 7 bases, with 10 bases between them. The CDR3 covers 13 residues. Germline V gene lookup returns CDR1 SGHDT and CDR2 YYEEEE. CDR3 nucleotides: TGTGCCAGCAGCTACTCAATCGGTGAAAAACTGTTTTTT. Its translation: CASSYSIGEKLFF.

CDR3 loop: CASSLAMGPSSNEKLFF. The CDR3 bases are TGCGCCAGCAGCTTGGCCATGGGGCCCAGTAGTAATGAAAAACTGTTTTTT. This chain uses TRBV5-1 with TRBJ1-4; perhaps TRBD1 as D (5 bases). In germline, CDR1 is SGHRS, CDR2 YFSETQ. The CDR3 is 17 residues long. The V gene lost 0 bases and the J gene lost 4 bases, with 16 bases spanning the gap.

In this sample, this clone turned up a few times. The V gene is TRBV6-5, the J gene TRBJ1-5; TRBD1 agrees at 7 bases. V dropped 2 bases and J dropped 7; count of bases not matched to a gene: 2. Germline values: CDR1 MNHEY, CDR2 SVGAGI. CDR3 length: 13 amino acids. The CDR3 DNA reads as TGTGCCAGCAGTTACGCAGGGGGACAGCCCCAGCATTTT. Its translation is CASSYAGGQPQHF.

This chain joins TRBV29-1 and TRBJ2-7, with D tentatively TRBD1 (6 bases). From germline, CDR1 is SQVTM and CDR2 ANQGSEA. V lost 6 bases, J lost 6 bases, and 15 bases lay in between. The CDR3 loop spans 12 amino acids. The CDR3 DNA is TGCAGCGTGAGGGGGACCCCCCTCGAGCAGTACTTC. Translation gives CSVRGTPLEQYF.

CDR3 DNA sequence: TGTGCCTGGAGTGTAGGGACAGGGGGTGGCTACACCTTC. Translating gives CAWSVGTGGGYTF. The J gene is TRBJ1-2, the V gene TRBV30, with TRBD1 matching over 11 bases. The CDR3 is made up of 13 amino acids. With V trimmed by 0 bases and J by 7 bases, 1 base remained unmatched. In germline, CDR1 is GTSNPN, CDR2 SVGIG (reference sequence).

The V gene is TRBV29-1, the J gene TRBJ1-2; D not certain. Germline CDR1 is SQVTM and CDR2 is ANQGSEA. The CDR3 extends over 13 amino acids. Trimming stripped 5 bases from V and 7 bases from J, with 17 bases between. CDR3 in amino acids: CSVPLPRPRGYTF. The CDR3, as DNA: TGCAGCGTTCCCCTGCCCAGGCCCCGTGGCTACACCTTC.

This clone was seen more than once but under ten times. The V call is TRBV18, the J call TRBJ2-1; 16 positions match TRBD2. From germline, CDR1 is KGHSH and CDR2 LQKENI. The junction had 1 base not matched to a gene; V was cut back by 3 bases and J by 5 bases. The CDR3 has 16 amino acids. As DNA, the CDR3 is TGTGCCAGCTCACCGGGACTAGCGGGGGGGAACAATGAGCAGTTCTTC. Its translation: CASSPGLAGGNNEQFF.

This chain joins TRBV5-6 and TRBJ2-5, with TRBD2 as a possible D gene (6 bases). CDR3 length: 14 residues. Trimming removed 0 bases from V and 9 bases from J, with 15 bases in between. CDR1 is SGHDT, CDR2 YYEEEE, per germline. DNA of the CDR3: TGTGCCAGCAGCTTGGAGGGGCCGGGAGCGGCCCAGTACTTC. Translated: CASSLEGPGAAQYF.

The V gene is TRBV5-1, the J gene TRBJ2-7; D perhaps matches TRBD2 (7 bases). Trimming cost V 1 base and J 5 bases, with 25 bases left between them. The CDR3 loop spans 18 amino acids. Germline values: CDR1 SGHRS, CDR2 YFSETQ. CDR3 in amino acids: CASSLRLGAGALPDEQYF. CDR3 DNA sequence: TGCGCCAGCAGCTTGCGGCTTGGTGCGGGGGCCCTCCCCGACGAGCAGTACTTC.

V usage is TRBV10-1 and J usage is TRBJ2-1, with a possible D match to TRBD2 (5 bases). Germline V lookup: CDR1 WNHNN, CDR2 SYGVQD (reference sequence). The CDR3 consists of 16 residues. V was cut by 0 bases and J by 5 bases, with 14 bases left in between. The CDR3 loop is CASSESASRIHNEQFF. The CDR3 DNA reads as TGCGCCAGCAGTGAGTCGGCTAGCAGAATCCACAATGAGCAGTTCTTC.

The chain is built from TRBV12-3 or TRBV12-4 and TRBJ1-2; TRBD1 is a possible D gene (5 bases). The CDR3 consists of 13 residues. Trimming cost V 6 bases and J 7 bases, with 15 bases left between them. The CDR3: CASRQEQRGGYTF. DNA for the CDR3: TGTGCCAGCAGACAGGAGCAAAGGGGTGGCTACACCTTC.

The chain joins TRBV18 to TRBJ1-4, with D possibly being TRBD1 (5 bases). CDR1 is KGHSH and CDR2 is LQKENI in the germline V gene. This CDR3 has 15 residues. V was shortened by 4 bases and J by 3 bases, with 12 bases between the two germline ends. The CDR3 loop reads CASSLRGGPNEKLFF. Here the CDR3 DNA reads TGTGCCAGCTCACTCCGGGGGGGACCTAATGAAAAACTGTTTTTT.